The clone carrying this T cell receptor (beta chain) was recorded a few times. No antigen is known for it. Germline is not matched at one junction end, which may reflect a read error. The PCR made use of 60 Vbeta and 13 Jbeta primers. Authors' processing steps: A later analysis tallied 80 million to 100 million unique TCR beta chains, about 12 million of them shared. Here immunoSEQ multiplex PCR was the method, and the copy in TCRdb shows in-frame clones only, minus some. That table furnishes V, J and clone size, whereas the DNA furnished D and trimming. The table lists 200,000 to 250,000 clones, over 65% of them singletons. This CDR3 comprises 14 residues. CDR1 is MNHEY and CDR2 is SVGAGI in the germline V gene. These data are taken from a study of cytomegalovirus exposure and HLA in healthy donors. Broader study findings: Upon later analysis, TCR association rates were observed to vary by HLA locus, being highest for DRB1 and lowest for HLA-C. Earlier analysis looked at TCR beta V segments, and most were productive about 87% or about 30% of the time.

This sequence originates from a woman in her 30s in good health and CMV-seronegative. The chain carries TRBV6-5 and TRBJ1-2, with a possible D match to TRBD1 (6 bases). The sequenced sample was PBMCs. The CDR3 loop is CASSLRTANYGYPF. CDR3 sequence (DNA): TGTGCCAGCAGCCTTCGGACAGCAAACTATGGCTACCCCTTC.